A single sample is the source of the 2 T cell receptor beta chains below, sequenced in a study of patients and donors after allogeneic stem cell transplantation. TCRdb ran MiXCR on the RT-PCR reads and lists one entry per CDR3 protein. The sample has roughly 200,000 distinct CDR3 sequences, about 37% seen once; the top ten hold 9.5% to 13%. Source material: blood, either unsorted or a sorted T cell fraction (not recorded which). The source is a human donor who was either an allogeneic HSCT recipient or a stem cell or donor lymphocyte infusion donor (not recorded which). It is not recorded whose cells these are; they may come from a transplant donor.

The rearrangement joins TRBV15 to TRBJ1-4; TRBD1 is a possible D gene (6 bases). The CDR3 length is 15 residues. Trimming took 3 bases from V and 5 from J, leaving 13 bases between them. In germline, CDR1 is LNHNV, CDR2 YYDKDF (reference sequence). The CDR3 nucleotides are TGTGCCACCAGCAGGATCAGGGGTCTAAATGAAAAACTGTTTTTT. It is translated as CATSRIRGLNEKLFF.

This chain joins TRBV12-3 or TRBV12-4 and TRBJ2-5, with D unresolved. V gave up 6 bases and J gave up 4 bases, with 15 bases separating them. This CDR3 has 14 residues. The CDR3 DNA sequence: TGTGCCAGCAGCCTCGGACGGAACCCAGAGACCCAGTACTTC. Protein: CASSLGRNPETQYF.